The present T cell receptor (beta chain) was sequenced within a study of cytomegalovirus exposure and HLA in healthy donors. Across the whole study: Per a later analysis, the 666 first-cohort and approximately 120 validation repertoires shared one platform. General observations from the study: Under in vitro conditions, a few CMV-associated chains were confirmed as specific for CMV antigens. According to the study, roughly 180 TCR beta chains were cytomegalovirus-associated.

Sequencing was performed with immunoSEQ multiplex PCR; in TCRdb, only in-frame clones are kept and a portion is missing. Of more than 250,000 clones in the sample, approximately 90% were seen once. On this clone: Antigen specificity is unknown. This CDR3 is also generated by other DNA sequences in the sample.

The CDR3 loop spans 12 amino acids. Trimming stripped 1 base from V and 2 bases from J, with 3 bases between. Germline V gene lookup returns CDR1 MDHEN and CDR2 SYDVKM. This chain uses TRBV28 with TRBJ2-7, with D uncertain. The sample was PBMCs. The origin of this receptor is a young woman in good health and CMV-seronegative. CDR3 sequence reads: CASSLSAYEQYF. The DNA for the CDR3 is TGTGCCAGCAGTTTATCGGCCTACGAGCAGTACTTC.